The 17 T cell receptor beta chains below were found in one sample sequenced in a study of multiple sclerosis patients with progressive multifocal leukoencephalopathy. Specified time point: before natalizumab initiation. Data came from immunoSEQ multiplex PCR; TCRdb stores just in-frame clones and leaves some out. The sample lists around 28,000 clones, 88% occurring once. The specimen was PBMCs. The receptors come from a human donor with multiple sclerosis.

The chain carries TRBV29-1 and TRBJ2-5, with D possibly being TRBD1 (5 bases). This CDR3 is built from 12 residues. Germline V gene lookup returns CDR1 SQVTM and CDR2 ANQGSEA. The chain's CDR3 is CTNPGMGETQYF. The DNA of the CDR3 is TGCACCAACCCAGGGATGGGGGAGACCCAGTACTTC. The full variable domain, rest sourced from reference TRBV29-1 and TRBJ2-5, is SAVISQKPSRDICQRGTSLTIQCQVDSQVTMMFWYRQQPGQSLTLIATANQGSEATYESGFVIDKFPISRPNLTFSTLTVSNMSPEDSSIYLCTNPGMGETQYFGPGTRLLVL.

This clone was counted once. The CDR3 here is CASSSSGTLNYGYTF. In DNA form, the CDR3 reads TGTGCCAGCTCATCTTCAGGGACACTGAACTATGGCTACACCTTC. V is TRBV18 and J is TRBJ1-2; possibly TRBD1 for D (6 bases). This CDR3 is built from 15 residues. Germline CDR1 reads KGHSH; CDR2 reads LQKENI. Trimming pared 5 bases from V and 2 bases from J, leaving 15 bases between. Variable domain in full (rest from reference TRBV18 and TRBJ1-2): NAGVMQNPRHLVRRRGQEARLRCSPMKGHSHVYWYRQLPEEGLKFMVYLQKENIIDESGMPKERFSAEFPKEGPSILRIQQVVRGDSAAYFCASSSSGTLNYGYTFGSGTRLTVV.

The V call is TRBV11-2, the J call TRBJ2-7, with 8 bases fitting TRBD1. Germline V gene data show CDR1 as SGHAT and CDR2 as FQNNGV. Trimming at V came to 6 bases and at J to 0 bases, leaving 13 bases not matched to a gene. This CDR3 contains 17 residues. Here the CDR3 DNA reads TGTGCCAGCAGTCTAGGACAGGGTAAGGGATTCTCCTACGAGCAGTACTTC. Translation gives CASSLGQGKGFSYEQYF.

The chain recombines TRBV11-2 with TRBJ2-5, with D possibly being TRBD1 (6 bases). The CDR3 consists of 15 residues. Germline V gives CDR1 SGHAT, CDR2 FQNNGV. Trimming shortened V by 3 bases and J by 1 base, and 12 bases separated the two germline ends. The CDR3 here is CASSFGQGPQETQYF. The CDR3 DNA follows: TGTGCCAGCAGCTTTGGTCAGGGGCCCCAAGAGACCCAGTACTTC.

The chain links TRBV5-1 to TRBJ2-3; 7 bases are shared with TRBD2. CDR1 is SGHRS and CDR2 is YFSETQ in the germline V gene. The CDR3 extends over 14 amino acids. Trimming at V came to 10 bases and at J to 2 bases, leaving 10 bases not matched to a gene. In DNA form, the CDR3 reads TGCGCCTCTTCCCCTAGCGGCTCCACAGATACGCAGTATTTT. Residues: CASSPSGSTDTQYF.

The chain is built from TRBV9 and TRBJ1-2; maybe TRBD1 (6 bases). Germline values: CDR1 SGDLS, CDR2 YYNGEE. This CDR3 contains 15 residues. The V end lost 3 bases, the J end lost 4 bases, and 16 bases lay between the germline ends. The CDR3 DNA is TGTGCCAGCAGCGGCGGTGGAACAGGGACCTATGGCTACACCTTC. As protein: CASSGGGTGTYGYTF. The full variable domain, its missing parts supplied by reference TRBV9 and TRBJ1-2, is DSGVTQTPKHLITATGQRVTLRCSPRSGDLSVYWYQQSLDQGLQFLIQYYNGEERAKGNILERFSAQQFPDLHSELNLSSLELGDSALYFCASSGGGTGTYGYTFGSGTRLTVV.

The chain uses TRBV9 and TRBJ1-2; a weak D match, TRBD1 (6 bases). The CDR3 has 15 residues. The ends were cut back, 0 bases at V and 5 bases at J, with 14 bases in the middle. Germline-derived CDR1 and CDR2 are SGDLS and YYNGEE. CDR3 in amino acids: CASSVGNREDYGYTF. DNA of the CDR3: TGTGCCAGCAGCGTAGGGAACAGGGAGGATTATGGCTACACCTTC.

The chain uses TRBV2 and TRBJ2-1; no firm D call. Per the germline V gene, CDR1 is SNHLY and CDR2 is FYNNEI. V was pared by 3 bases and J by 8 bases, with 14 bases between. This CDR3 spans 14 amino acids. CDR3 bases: TGTGCCAGCAGTGACACAGCCCTTGGGGATGAGCAGTTCTTC. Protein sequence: CASSDTALGDEQFF.

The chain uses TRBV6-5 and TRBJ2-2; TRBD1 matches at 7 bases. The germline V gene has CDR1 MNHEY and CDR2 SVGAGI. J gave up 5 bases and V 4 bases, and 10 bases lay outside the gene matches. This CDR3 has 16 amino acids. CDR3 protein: CASSSFSQGPTGELFF. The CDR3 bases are TGTGCCAGCAGTTCCTTCTCACAGGGGCCGACCGGGGAGCTGTTTTTT.

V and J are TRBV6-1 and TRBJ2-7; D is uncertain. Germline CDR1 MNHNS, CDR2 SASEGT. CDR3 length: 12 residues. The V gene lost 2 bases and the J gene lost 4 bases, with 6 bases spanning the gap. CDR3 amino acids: CASSEMGYEQYF. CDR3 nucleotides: TGTGCCAGCAGTGAAATGGGGTACGAGCAGTACTTC.

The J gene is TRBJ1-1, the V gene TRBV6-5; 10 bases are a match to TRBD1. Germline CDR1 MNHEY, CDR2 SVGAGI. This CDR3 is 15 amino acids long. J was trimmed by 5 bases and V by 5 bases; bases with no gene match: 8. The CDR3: CASSGGQGRWTEAFF. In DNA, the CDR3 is TGTGCCAGCAGTGGGGGACAGGGGCGGTGGACTGAAGCTTTCTTT.

CDR3: CASSPDRDTEAFF. The CDR3 coding sequence is TGTGCCAGCAGCCCGGACAGGGACACTGAAGCTTTCTTT. This chain joins TRBV11-2 and TRBJ1-1; 8 nucleotides agree with TRBD1. The CDR3 runs to 13 residues. The germline V gene has CDR1 SGHAT and CDR2 FQNNGV. Trimming cost V 5 bases and J 3 bases; bases outside gene matches: 2. The variable domain in full, completed from reference TRBV11-2 and TRBJ1-1, reads EAGVAQSPRYKIIEKRQSVAFWCNPISGHATLYWYQQILGQGPKLLIQFQNNGVVDDSQLPKDRFSAERLKGVDSTLKIQPAKLEDSAVYLCASSPDRDTEAFFGQGTRLTVV.

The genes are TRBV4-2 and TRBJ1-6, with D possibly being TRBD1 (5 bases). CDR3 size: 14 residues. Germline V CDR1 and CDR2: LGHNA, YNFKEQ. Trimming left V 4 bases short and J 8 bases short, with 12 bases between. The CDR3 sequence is CASSPGAGYSPLHF. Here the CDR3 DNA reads TGTGCCAGCAGCCCCGGGGCGGGATATTCACCCCTCCACTTT.

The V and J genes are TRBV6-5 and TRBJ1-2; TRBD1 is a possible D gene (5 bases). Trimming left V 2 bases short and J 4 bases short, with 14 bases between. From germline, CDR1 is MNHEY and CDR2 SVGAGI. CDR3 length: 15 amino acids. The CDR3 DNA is TGTGCCAGCAGTTACGACCTGACAGTTATCTATGGCTACACCTTC. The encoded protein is CASSYDLTVIYGYTF.

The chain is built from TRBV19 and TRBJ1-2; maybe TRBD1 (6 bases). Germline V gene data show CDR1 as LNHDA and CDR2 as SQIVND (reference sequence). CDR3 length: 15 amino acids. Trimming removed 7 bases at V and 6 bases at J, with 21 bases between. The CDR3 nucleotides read TGTGCCAGTAACCGACACAGGGCCGGTCTGGATGGCTACACCTTC. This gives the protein CASNRHRAGLDGYTF.

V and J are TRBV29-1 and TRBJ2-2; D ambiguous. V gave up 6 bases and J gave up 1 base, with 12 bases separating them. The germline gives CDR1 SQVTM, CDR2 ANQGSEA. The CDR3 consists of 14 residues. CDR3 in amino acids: CSVRVGRNTGELFF. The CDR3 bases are TGCAGCGTACGCGTAGGCCGGAACACCGGGGAGCTGTTTTTT.

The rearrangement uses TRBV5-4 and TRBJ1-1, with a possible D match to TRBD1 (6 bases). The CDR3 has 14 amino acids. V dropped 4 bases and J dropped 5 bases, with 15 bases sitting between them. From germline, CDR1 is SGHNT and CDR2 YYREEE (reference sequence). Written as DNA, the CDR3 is TGTGCCAGCAGCACCGGGTGGGGGCCAACTGAAGCTTTCTTT. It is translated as CASSTGWGPTEAFF.